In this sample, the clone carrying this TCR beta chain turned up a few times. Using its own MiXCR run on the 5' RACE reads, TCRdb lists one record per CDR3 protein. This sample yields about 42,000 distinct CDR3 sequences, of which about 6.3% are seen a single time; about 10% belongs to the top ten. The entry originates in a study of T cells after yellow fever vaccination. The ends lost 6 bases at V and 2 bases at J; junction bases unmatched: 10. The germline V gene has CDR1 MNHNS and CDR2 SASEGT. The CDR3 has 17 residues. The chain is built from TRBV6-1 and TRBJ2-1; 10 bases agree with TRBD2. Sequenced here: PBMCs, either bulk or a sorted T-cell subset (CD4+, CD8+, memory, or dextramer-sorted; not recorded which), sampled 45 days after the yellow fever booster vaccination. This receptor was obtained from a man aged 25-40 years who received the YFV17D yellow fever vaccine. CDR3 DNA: TGTGCCAGCAGCATAGCGGGAGGCCCCGAGGCCTACAATGAGCAGTTCTTC. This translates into CASSIAGGPEAYNEQFF.